These T cell receptor beta chains were read from a single sample in a study of T cell changes during pregnancy in multiple sclerosis. Measured with immunoSEQ multiplex PCR; TCRdb has only the in-frame clones, and not every one. The sample contains approximately 52,000 clones, about 92% of which appear only once. The sequenced sample was CD4+ T cells from peripheral blood mononuclear cells, obtained in the third trimester of pregnancy. Receptors originate from a female donor with multiple sclerosis, enrolled in a pregnancy study. The CDR3 runs from the conserved cysteine through the conserved F or W. A D gene is named only where the DNA matches it firmly. Clone size, where shown, is once, few, many, or a class for clones that have expanded.

CDR3	D	V	size
CASSSTRDRDTEAFF	TRBD1	TRBV7-9	-
CASSENTLQGNEKLFF	-	TRBV6-1	-
CASSPQAASGELFF	-	TRBV5-1	-
CSVTSGTGPPDTQYF	TRBD1	TRBV29-1	once
CASSLTLAGQETQYF	TRBD2	TRBV7-9	-
CASKFSEGPEGPQHF	-	TRBV6-1	-
CASSPLAGGNTGELFF	TRBD2	TRBV7-8	-
CARGRIAGGVAKNIQYF	TRBD2	TRBV19	few
CASSPRGSGETQYF	-	TRBV5-1	-
CASSVGAGIKINSPLHF	-	TRBV9	once
CASSAGDFGNTIYF	-	TRBV2	-
CASSVLARDSRTDYGYTF	TRBD1	TRBV9	-
CASSSHGGRVYEQYF	TRBD2	TRBV5-6	-
CASSESGRNYGYTF	-	TRBV25-1	-
CASRGTGGVYGYTF	TRBD1	TRBV27	-
CASSNRENTEAFF	-	TRBV6-5	-
CASSIGQSNSNQPQHF	-	TRBV19	few
CASSKRGSGEKLFF	-	TRBV6-5	-
CASSVGPRDYEQYF	-	TRBV9	-
CASSISSGFTGELFF	TRBD2	TRBV7-2	few
CAWSATGWEKLFF	-	TRBV30	-
CASKNPGGPISGANVLTF	-	TRBV2	once
CASSRTGSNEKLFF	TRBD1	TRBV28	-
CASSPPGTGGGAFF	TRBD1	TRBV6-6	-
CASSLGGTGDEQFF	TRBD1	TRBV11-3	-
CASSRGGGTLEGIF	TRBD1	TRBV18	-
CASSVATGGDTGELFF	TRBD1	TRBV9	-
CASATIATRGEQYF	-	TRBV6-5	-
CASSLYFRDRTIKETQYF	TRBD1	TRBV5-1	-
CASSSPVGGRSSGELFF	-	TRBV11-1	-
CASSLESRGIGKLFF	-	TRBV7-2	once
CASSLEGRLAGSGDQYF	TRBD2	TRBV11-2	once
CSVARGASTDTQYF	TRBD2	TRBV29-1	-
CAISARGGLTDTQYF	-	TRBV10-3	-
CASSLTGGLNTGELFF	TRBD1	TRBV5-6	once
CASRPDSLHGGGYTF	-	TRBV6-5	-
CASSLAGGQPQHF	-	TRBV5-1	-
CASSVDTSGANVLTF	-	TRBV2	-
CSVPGLLITDTQYF	-	TRBV29-1	-
CSVERVAGGKGNYGYTF	TRBD1	TRBV29-1	-
CASSQSTDTQYF	-	TRBV5-1	-
CASSWDSYNEQFF	TRBD1	TRBV7-6	-
CASRGDRGGYTF	TRBD1	TRBV2	-
CATSRGTQNTEAFF	-	TRBV15	-
CAISESSVEAFF	-	TRBV10-3	once
CASSVGQATYEQYF	-	TRBV9	-
CASQGANEQYF	-	TRBV28	few
CASSLGTVQETQYF	-	TRBV7-9	-
CAWNTGINYGYTF	-	TRBV30	-
CASSLLADQPQHF	-	TRBV28	few
CASSSGSEDEQFF	-	TRBV7-3	once
CASRPTGGPLGAFF	TRBD1	TRBV6-5	-